This T cell receptor (beta chain) is from a study of T cell changes during pregnancy in multiple sclerosis. The germline CDR1 and CDR2 sequences are SGHAT and FQNNGV. V was shortened by 8 bases and J by 6 bases, with 11 bases between the two germline ends. This CDR3 has 13 residues. Profiling relied on immunoSEQ multiplex PCR, and the TCRdb table lists in-frame clones only, not all of them. The table shows tens of thousands of clones, with about nine tenths occurring only once. A few counts support this clone. This clonotype originated in a female donor with multiple sclerosis, enrolled in a pregnancy study. The material was peripheral blood, obtained in the second trimester of pregnancy. V and J are TRBV11-2 and TRBJ1-6; D not certain. Here the CDR3 DNA reads TGTGCCAGCCGACAAAACCTTAATTCACCCCTCCACTTT. Amino acid sequence: CASRQNLNSPLHF.